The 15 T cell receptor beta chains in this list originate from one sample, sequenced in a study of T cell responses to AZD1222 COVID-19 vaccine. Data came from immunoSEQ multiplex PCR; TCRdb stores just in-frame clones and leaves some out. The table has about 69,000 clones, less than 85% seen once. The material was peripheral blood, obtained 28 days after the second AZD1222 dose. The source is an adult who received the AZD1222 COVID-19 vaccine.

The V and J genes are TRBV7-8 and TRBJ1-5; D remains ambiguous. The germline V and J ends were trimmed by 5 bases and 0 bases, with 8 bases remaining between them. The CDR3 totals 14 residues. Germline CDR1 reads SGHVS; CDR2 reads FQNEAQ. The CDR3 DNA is TGTGCCAGCAGCCGACTTTATAGCAATCAGCCCCAGCATTTT. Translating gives CASSRLYSNQPQHF.

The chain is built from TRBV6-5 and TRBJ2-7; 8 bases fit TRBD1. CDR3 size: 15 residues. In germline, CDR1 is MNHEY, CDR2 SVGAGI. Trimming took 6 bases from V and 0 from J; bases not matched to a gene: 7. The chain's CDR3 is CASSRDRGGSYEQYF. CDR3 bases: TGTGCCAGCAGCCGCGACAGGGGAGGCTCCTACGAGCAGTACTTC.

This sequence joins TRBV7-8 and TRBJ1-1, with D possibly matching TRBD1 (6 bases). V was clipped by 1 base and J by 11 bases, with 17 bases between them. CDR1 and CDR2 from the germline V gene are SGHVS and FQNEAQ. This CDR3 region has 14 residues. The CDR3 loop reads CASSLVEDSPGAFF. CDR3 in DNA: TGTGCCAGCAGCTTAGTTGAGGACAGCCCTGGGGCTTTCTTT.

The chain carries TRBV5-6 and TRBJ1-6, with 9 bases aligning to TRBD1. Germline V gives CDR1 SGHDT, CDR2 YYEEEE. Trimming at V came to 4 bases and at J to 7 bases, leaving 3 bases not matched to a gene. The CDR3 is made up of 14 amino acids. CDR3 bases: TGTGCCAGCAGCGCGGACAGGGGCAATTCACCCCTCCACTTT. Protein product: CASSADRGNSPLHF. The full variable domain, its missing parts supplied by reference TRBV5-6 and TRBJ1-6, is DAGVTQSPTHLIKTRGQQVTLRCSPKSGHDTVSWYQQALGQGPQFIFQYYEEEERQRGNFPDRFSGHQFPNYSSELNVNALLLGDSALYLCASSADRGNSPLHFGNGTRLTVT.

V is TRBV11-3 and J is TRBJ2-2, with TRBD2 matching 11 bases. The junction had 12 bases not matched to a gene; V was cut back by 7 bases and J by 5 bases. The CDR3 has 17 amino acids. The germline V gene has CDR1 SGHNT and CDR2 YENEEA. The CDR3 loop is CASTPTSGVDRTGELFF. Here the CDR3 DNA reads TGTGCCAGCACCCCGACTAGCGGGGTGGATCGGACCGGGGAGCTGTTTTTT.

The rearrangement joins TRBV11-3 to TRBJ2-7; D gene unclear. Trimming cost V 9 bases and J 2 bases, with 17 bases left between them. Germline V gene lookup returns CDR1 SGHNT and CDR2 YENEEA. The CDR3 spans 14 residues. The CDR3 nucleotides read TGTGCCAGTCAACCTAGAAGGGAAACCTACGAGCAGTACTTC. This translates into CASQPRRETYEQYF.

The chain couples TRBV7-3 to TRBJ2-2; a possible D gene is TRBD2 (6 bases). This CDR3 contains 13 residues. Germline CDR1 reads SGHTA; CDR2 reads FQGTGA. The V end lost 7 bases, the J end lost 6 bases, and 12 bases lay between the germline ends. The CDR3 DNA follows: TGTGCCAGCAAGGAGGGTTGGGCCGGGGAGCTGTTTTTT. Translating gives CASKEGWAGELFF.

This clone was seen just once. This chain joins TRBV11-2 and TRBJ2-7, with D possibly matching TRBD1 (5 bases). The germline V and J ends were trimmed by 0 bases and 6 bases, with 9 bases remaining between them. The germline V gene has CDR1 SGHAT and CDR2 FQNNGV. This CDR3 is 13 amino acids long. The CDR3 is CASSLENQGEQYF. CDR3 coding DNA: TGTGCCAGCAGCTTAGAGAACCAGGGCGAGCAGTACTTC.

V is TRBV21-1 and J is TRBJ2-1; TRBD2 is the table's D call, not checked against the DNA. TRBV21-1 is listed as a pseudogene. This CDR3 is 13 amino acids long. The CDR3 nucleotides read TGTGCCAGCAGGCGACAGCGGGAGGTTGAGCAGTTCTTC. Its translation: CASRRQREVEQFF.

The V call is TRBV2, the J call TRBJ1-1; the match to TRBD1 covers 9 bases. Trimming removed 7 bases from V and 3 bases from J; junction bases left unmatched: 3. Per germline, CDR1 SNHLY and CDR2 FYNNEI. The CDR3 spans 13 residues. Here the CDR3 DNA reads TGTGCCAGCATCGGGGACAGGGACACTGAAGCTTTCTTT. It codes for CASIGDRDTEAFF.

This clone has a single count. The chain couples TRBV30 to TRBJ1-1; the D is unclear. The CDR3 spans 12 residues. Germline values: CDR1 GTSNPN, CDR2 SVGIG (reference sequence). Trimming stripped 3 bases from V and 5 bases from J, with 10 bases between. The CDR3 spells CAWRGVGTEAFF. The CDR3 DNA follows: TGTGCCTGGAGAGGTGTTGGGACTGAAGCTTTCTTT.

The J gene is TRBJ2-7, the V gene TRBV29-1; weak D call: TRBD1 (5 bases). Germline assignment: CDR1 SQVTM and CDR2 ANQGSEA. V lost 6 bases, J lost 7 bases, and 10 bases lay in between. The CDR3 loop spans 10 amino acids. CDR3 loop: CSVGHSEQYF. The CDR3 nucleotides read TGCAGCGTGGGGCATTCGGAGCAGTACTTC.

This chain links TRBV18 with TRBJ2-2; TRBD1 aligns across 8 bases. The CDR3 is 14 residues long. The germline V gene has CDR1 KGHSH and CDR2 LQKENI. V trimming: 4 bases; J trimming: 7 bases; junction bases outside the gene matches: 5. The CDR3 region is CASSHDGQGGELFF. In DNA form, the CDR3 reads TGTGCCAGCTCACACGACGGACAGGGCGGGGAGCTGTTTTTT.

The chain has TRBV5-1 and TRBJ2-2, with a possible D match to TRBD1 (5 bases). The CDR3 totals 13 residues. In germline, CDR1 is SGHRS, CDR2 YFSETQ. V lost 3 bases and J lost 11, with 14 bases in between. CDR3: CASSSWGQGELFF. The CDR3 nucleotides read TGCGCCAGCAGCTCCTGGGGCCAAGGAGAGCTGTTTTTT. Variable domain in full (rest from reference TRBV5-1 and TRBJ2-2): KAGVTQTPRYLIKTRGQQVTLSCSPISGHRSVSWYQQTPGQGLQFLFEYFSETQRNKGNFPGRFSGRQFSNSRSEMNVSTLELGDSALYLCASSSWGQGELFFGEGSRLTVL.

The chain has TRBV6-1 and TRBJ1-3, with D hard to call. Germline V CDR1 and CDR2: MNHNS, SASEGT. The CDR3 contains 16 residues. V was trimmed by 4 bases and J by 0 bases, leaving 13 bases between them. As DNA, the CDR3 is TGTGCCAGCAGTGGTTTACGGACGGTCTCTGGAAACACCATATATTTT. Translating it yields CASSGLRTVSGNTIYF.